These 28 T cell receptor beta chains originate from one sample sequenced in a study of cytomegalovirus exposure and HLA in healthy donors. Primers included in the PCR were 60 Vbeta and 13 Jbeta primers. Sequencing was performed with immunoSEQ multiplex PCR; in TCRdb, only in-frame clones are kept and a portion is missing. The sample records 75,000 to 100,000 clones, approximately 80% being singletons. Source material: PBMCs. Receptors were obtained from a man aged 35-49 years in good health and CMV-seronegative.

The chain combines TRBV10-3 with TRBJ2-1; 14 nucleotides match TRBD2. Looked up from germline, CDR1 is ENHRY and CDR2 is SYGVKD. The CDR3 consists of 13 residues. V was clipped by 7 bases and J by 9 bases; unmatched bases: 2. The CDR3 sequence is CAITGLAGAEQFF. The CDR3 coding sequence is TGTGCCATCACGGGACTAGCGGGGGCTGAGCAGTTCTTC.

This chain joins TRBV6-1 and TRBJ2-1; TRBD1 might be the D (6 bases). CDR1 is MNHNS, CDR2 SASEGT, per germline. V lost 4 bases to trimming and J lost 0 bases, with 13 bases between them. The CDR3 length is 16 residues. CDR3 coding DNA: TGTGCCAGCAGTGCCCTCTCAGGGGTCTCCTACAATGAGCAGTTCTTC. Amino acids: CASSALSGVSYNEQFF.

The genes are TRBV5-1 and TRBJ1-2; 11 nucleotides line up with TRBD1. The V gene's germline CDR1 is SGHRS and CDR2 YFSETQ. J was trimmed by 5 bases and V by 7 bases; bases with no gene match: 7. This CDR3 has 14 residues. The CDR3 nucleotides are TGCGCCAGCCGGACAGGGGGCGCGTCTTATGGCTACACCTTC. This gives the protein CASRTGGASYGYTF.

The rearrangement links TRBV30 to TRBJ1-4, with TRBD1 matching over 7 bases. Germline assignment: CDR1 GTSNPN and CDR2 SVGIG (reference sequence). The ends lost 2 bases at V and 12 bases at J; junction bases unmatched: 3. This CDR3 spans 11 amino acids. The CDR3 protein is CAWSSQGELFF. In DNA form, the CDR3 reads TGTGCCTGGAGTTCCCAGGGGGAACTGTTTTTT.

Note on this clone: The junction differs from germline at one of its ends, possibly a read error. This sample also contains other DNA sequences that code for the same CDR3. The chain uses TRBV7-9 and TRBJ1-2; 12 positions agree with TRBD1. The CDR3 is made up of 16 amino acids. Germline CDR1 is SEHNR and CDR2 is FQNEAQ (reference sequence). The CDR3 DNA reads TGCGCCAGCAGCTTGGGGACAGGGGGCGCCGTCTATGGCTACACCTTC. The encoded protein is CASSLGTGGAVYGYTF. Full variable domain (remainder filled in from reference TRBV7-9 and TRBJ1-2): DTGVSQNPRHKITKRGQNVTFRCDPISEHNRLYWYRQTLGQGPEFLTYFQNEAQLEKSRLLSDRFSAERPKGSFSTLEIQRTEQGDSAMYLCASSLGTGGAVYGYTFGSGTRLTVV.

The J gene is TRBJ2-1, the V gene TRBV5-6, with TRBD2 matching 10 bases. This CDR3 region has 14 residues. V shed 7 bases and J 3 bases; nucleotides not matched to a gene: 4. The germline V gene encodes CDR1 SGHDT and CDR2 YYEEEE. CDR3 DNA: TGTGCCAGCCGCCTAGCGGGGGTCTACAATGAGCAGTTCTTC. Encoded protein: CASRLAGVYNEQFF. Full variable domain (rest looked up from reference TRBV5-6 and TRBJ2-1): DAGVTQSPTHLIKTRGQQVTLRCSPKSGHDTVSWYQQALGQGPQFIFQYYEEEERQRGNFPDRFSGHQFPNYSSELNVNALLLGDSALYLCASRLAGVYNEQFFGPGTRLTVL.

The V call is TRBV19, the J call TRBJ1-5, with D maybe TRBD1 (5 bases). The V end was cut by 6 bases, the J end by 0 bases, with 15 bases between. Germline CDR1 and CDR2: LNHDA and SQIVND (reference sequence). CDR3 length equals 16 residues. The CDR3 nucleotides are TGTGCCAGTAGCCAATCGGGGGGAATTAGCAATCAGCCCCAGCATTTT. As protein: CASSQSGGISNQPQHF.

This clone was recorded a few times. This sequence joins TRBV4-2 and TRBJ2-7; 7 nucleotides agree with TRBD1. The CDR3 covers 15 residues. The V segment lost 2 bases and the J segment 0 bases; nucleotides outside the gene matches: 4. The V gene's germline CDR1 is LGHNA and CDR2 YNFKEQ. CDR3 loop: CASSQTRDSSYEQYF. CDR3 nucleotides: TGTGCCAGCAGCCAAACACGGGACAGCTCCTACGAGCAGTACTTC.

The CDR3 loop reads CASSLDAGSDGQNTEAFF. The CDR3 DNA sequence: TGCGCCAGCAGCTTGGACGCCGGATCCGACGGACAAAACACTGAAGCTTTCTTT. The chain uses TRBV5-1 and TRBJ1-1; D is perhaps TRBD1 (5 bases). Germline V lookup: CDR1 SGHRS, CDR2 YFSETQ. The germline V and J ends were trimmed by 0 bases and 2 bases, with 20 bases remaining between them. The CDR3 loop spans 18 amino acids.

The CDR3 spells CASSLRGQGRDEQYF. In DNA, the CDR3 is TGTGCCAGCAGCTTGCGAGGCCAGGGGAGAGACGAGCAGTACTTC. The chain is built from TRBV5-4 and TRBJ2-7; D perhaps matches TRBD1 (6 bases). CDR1 and CDR2 from the germline V gene are SGHNT and YYREEE (reference sequence). This CDR3 contains 15 residues. Trimming removed 1 base at V and 5 bases at J, with 16 bases between.

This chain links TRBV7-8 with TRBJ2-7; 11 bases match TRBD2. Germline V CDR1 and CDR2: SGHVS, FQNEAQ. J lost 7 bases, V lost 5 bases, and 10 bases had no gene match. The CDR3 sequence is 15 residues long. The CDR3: CASSLELAGEGEQYF. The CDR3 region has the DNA TGTGCCAGCAGCCTAGAACTAGCGGGAGAAGGGGAGCAGTACTTC.

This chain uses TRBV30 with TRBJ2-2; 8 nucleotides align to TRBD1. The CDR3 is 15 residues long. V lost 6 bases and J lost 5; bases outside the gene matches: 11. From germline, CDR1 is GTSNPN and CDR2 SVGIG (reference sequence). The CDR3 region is CACGSGQGWTGELFF. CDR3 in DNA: TGTGCCTGCGGTTCCGGACAGGGATGGACCGGGGAGCTGTTTTTT.

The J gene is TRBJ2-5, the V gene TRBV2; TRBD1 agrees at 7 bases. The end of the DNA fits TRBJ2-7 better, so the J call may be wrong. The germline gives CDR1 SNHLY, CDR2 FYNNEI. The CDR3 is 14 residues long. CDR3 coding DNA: TGTGCCAGCAACCCCAGACAGGGCTCCTACGAGCAGTACTTC. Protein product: CASNPRQGSYEQYF.

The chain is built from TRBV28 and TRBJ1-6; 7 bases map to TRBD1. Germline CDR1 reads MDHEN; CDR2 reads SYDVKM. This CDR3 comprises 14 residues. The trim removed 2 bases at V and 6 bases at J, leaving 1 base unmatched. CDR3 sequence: CASSLNRGNSPLHF. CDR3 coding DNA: TGTGCCAGCAGTTTAAACAGGGGTAATTCACCCCTCCACTTT.

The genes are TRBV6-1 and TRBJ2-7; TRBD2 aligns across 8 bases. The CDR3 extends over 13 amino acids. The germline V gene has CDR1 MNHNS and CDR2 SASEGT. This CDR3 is CATQGAGAYEQYF. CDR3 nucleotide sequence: TGTGCTACCCAGGGAGCGGGGGCCTACGAGCAGTACTTC.

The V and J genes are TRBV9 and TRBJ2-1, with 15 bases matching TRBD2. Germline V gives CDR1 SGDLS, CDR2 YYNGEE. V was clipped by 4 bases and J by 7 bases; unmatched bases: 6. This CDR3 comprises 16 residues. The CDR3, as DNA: TGTGCCAGCAGCCCTCACGGACTAGCGGGAGGGAATGAGCAGTTCTTC. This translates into CASSPHGLAGGNEQFF.

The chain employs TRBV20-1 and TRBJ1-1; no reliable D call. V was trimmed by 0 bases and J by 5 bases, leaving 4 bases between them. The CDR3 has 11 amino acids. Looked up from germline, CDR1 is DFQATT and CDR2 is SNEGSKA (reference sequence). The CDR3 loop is CSARDRTEAFF. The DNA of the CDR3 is TGCAGTGCTAGAGATCGGACTGAAGCTTTCTTT.

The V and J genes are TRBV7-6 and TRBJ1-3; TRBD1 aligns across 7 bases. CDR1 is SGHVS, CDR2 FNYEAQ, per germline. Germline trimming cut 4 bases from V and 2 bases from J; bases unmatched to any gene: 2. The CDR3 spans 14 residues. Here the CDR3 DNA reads TGTGCCAGCAGCTCAGGGGGAGCTGGAAACACCATATATTTT. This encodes CASSSGGAGNTIYF.

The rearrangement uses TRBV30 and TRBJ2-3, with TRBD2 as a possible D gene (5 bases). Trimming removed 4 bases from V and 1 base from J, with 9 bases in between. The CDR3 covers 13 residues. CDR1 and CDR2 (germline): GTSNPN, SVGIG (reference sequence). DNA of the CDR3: TGTGCCTGGAAAGGCGGGCGCACAGATACGCAGTATTTT. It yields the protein CAWKGGRTDTQYF.

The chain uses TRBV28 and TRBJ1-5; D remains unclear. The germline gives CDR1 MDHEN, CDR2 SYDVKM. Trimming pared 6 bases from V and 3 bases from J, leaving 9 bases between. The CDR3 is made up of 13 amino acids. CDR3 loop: CASSPLSNQPQHF. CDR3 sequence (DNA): TGTGCCAGCAGCCCTCTATCCAATCAGCCCCAGCATTTT.

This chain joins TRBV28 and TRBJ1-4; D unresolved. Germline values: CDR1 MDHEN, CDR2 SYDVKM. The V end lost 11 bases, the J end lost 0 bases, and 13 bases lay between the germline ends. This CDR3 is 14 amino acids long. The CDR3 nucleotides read TGTGCCGCGCAAGGAGGTGCAACTAATGAAAAACTGTTTTTT. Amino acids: CAAQGGATNEKLFF. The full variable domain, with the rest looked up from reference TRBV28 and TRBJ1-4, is DVKVTQSSRYLVKRTGEKVFLECVQDMDHENMFWYRQDPGLGLRLIYFSYDVKMKEKGDIPEGYSVSREKKERFSLILESASTNQTSMYLCAAQGGATNEKLFFGSGTQLSVL.

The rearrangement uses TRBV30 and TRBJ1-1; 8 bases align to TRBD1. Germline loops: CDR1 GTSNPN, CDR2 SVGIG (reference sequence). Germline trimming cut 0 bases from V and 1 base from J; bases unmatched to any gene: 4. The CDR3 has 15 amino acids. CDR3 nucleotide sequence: TGTGCCTGGAGTGTATTCGGACAGGGGAACACTGAAGCTTTCTTT. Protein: CAWSVFGQGNTEAFF.

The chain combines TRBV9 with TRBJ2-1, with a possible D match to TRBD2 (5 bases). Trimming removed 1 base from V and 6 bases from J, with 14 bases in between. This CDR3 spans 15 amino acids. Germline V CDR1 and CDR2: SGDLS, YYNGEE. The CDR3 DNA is TGTGCCAGCAGCGTAAGTGGGAGTGGCGGCAATGAGCAGTTCTTC. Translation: CASSVSGSGGNEQFF.

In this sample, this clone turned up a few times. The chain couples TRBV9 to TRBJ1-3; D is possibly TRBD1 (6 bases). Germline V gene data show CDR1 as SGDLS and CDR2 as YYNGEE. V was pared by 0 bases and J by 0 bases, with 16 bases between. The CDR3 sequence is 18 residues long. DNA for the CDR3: TGTGCCAGCAGCGTAGGTGCGAACAGGGACCTCTCTGGAAACACCATATATTTT. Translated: CASSVGANRDLSGNTIYF.

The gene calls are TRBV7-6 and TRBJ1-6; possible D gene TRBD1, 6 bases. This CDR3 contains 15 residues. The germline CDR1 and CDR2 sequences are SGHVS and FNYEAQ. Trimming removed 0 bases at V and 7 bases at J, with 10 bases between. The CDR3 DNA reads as TGTGCCAGCAGCTTAGCAGACAGGAAGAATTCACCCCTCCACTTT. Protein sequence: CASSLADRKNSPLHF.

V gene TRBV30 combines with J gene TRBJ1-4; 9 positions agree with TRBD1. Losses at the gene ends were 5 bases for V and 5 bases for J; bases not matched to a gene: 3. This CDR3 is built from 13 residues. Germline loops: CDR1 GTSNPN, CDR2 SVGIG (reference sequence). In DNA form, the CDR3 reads TGTGCCTGGGCGGGACAGGGAAATGAAAAACTGTTTTTT. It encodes CAWAGQGNEKLFF. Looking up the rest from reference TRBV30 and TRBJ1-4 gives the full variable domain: SQTIHQWPATLVQPVGSPLSLECTVEGTSNPNLYWYRQAAGRGLQLLFYSVGIGQISSEVPQNLSASRPQDRQFILSSKKLLLSDSGFYLCAWAGQGNEKLFFGSGTQLSVL.

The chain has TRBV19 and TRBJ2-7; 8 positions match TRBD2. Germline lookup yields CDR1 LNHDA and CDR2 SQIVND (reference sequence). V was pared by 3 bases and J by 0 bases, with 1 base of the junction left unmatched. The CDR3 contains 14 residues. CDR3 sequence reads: CASSMGLVSYEQYF. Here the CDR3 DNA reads TGTGCCAGTAGTATGGGACTAGTCTCCTACGAGCAGTACTTC.

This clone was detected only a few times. The CDR3: CASSQDRGNQNTEAFF. The CDR3 DNA follows: TGTGCCAGCAGCCAAGATCGCGGGAACCAGAACACTGAAGCTTTCTTT. The gene calls are TRBV4-2 and TRBJ1-1; D is unresolved. The germline V and J ends were trimmed by 0 bases and 1 base, with 12 bases remaining between them. The CDR3 has 16 amino acids. Germline CDR1 and CDR2: LGHNA and YNFKEQ.